This TCR beta chain comes out of a study of T cell responses to AZD1222 COVID-19 vaccine. The CDR3 covers 12 residues. The germline gives CDR1 SGHRS, CDR2 YFSETQ. Trimming took 0 bases from V and 6 from J, leaving 6 bases between them. Measured with immunoSEQ multiplex PCR; TCRdb has only the in-frame clones, and not every one. The data contain about 140,000 clones, 85% to 95% of them singletons. Sequencing used peripheral blood, obtained on day 0 of AZD1222 vaccination. The receptor was derived from an adult in good health. The chain links TRBV5-1 to TRBJ1-2; no clear D gene. The CDR3 DNA sequence: TGCGCCAGCAGCTTGGAAGTTCATGGCTACACCTTC. Protein product: CASSLEVHGYTF. Full variable domain (remainder filled in from reference TRBV5-1 and TRBJ1-2): KAGVTQTPRYLIKTRGQQVTLSCSPISGHRSVSWYQQTPGQGLQFLFEYFSETQRNKGNFPGRFSGRQFSNSRSEMNVSTLELGDSALYLCASSLEVHGYTFGSGTRLTVV.